This TCR beta chain was recovered during a study of T cell repertoires in cytomegalovirus infection. Using its own MiXCR run on the reads, TCRdb lists one record per CDR3 protein. Found here are 650,000 to 900,000 distinct CDR3 sequences, roughly 33% of them singletons; the top ten hold roughly an eighth. Concerning this clonotype: Its matching antigen is unknown.

Germline V gives CDR1 MNHNY, CDR2 SVGAGI (reference sequence). The CDR3 totals 16 residues. V lost 5 bases, J lost 8 bases, and 15 bases stayed unmatched. The source is a human donor in good health (CMV status not recorded). Some clones in this sample may be carry-over from other donors' samples. This rearrangement joins TRBV6-6 to TRBJ1-2; 9 bases are a match to TRBD1. The starting material was cultured CD8+ T cells from PBMCs, obtained from culture after CMV antigen stimulation. CDR3 sequence reads: CASSKRTGALPWGYTF. CDR3 DNA: TGTGCCAGCAGTAAACGGACAGGGGCCCTGCCCTGGGGCTACACCTTC.